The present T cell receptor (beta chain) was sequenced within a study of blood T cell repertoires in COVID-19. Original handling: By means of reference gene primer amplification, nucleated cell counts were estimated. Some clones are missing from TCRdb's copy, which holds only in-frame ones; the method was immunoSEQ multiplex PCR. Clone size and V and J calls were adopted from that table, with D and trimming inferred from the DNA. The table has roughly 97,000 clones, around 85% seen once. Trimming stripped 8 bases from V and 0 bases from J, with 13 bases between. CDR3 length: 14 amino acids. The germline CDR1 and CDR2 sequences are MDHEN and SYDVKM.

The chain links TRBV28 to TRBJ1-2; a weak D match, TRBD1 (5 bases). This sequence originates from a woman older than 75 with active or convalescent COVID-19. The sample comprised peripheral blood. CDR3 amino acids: CASQPGLANYGYTF. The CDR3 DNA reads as TGTGCCAGCCAACCGGGACTAGCTAACTATGGCTACACCTTC.